Detailed here is one T cell receptor beta chain. What it binds is not known. This record belongs to a study of T-cell reconstitution after alpha-beta-depleted transplantation in children. Study results and limitations: Surviving recipient T cells and thymic progenitors underlay high day-60 TCRbeta diversity in some patients. Counts and diversity of T cells one year after transplant came mostly from newly produced T cells. Where alpha-beta T cells came from about two months after transplant was reportedly several hundred expanded graft clones.

Trimming cost V 1 base and J 2 bases, with 10 bases left between them. The germline gives CDR1 SGDLS, CDR2 YYNGEE. The CDR3 has 14 amino acids. Molecular barcoding with unique molecular identifiers was used for the TCRbeta library. TCRdb analysed the PCR reads with MiXCR anew, one entry per CDR3 protein. The data contain over 200,000 distinct CDR3 sequences, under 8.5% of them seen just once; the ten biggest clones take up 35%. The chain is built from TRBV9 and TRBJ2-7; D gene unclear. Material: PBMCs, mostly from graft donor cells, obtained 360 days after TCRalphabeta/CD19-depleted stem cell transplant. The clonotype originates from a male patient between 2 and 10 years old who had a stem cell transplant for acute myeloid leukemia, so the T cells may come from the graft donor. The CDR3 protein is CASSVRPGAYEQYF. The CDR3, as DNA: TGTGCCAGCAGCGTACGGCCAGGTGCCTACGAGCAGTACTTC.